One sample yielded the 30 T cell receptor beta chains listed below, sequenced in a study of early T cells in non-severe SARS-CoV-2 infection. TCRdb analysed the 5' RACE reads with MiXCR anew, one entry per CDR3 protein. The sample carries more than 90,000 distinct CDR3 sequences, approximately 11% recorded once. The specimen was whole blood. The origin of the receptors is an adult who was a healthcare worker with PCR-confirmed SARS-CoV-2 infection or an uninfected control (not recorded which).

Only a few counts were recorded for this clonotype. V gene TRBV5-1 combines with J gene TRBJ1-3; D remains ambiguous. Trimming left V 0 bases short and J 0 bases short, with 10 bases between. The CDR3 is made up of 16 amino acids. The germline CDR1 and CDR2 sequences are SGHRS and YFSETQ. CDR3: CASSLDTVRSGNTIYF. As DNA, the CDR3 is TGCGCCAGCAGCTTGGATACAGTTCGCTCTGGAAACACCATATATTTT.

This clonotype has a count of ten or more. The V gene is TRBV20-1, the J gene TRBJ1-2; 9 positions agree with TRBD1. The V segment lost 6 bases and the J segment 4 bases; nucleotides outside the gene matches: 21. Germline V gives CDR1 DFQATT, CDR2 SNEGSKA (reference sequence). The CDR3 spans 18 residues. Here the CDR3 reads CSARSHLRTGGASYGYTF. The CDR3, as DNA: TGCAGTGCAAGAAGTCACTTACGAACAGGGGGCGCGAGCTATGGCTACACCTTC.

The sample holds many counts of this clonotype. CDR3 sequence (DNA): TGTGCCAGCGGGGCAGGGTTACGCTCTGGAAACACCATATATTTT. It encodes CASGAGLRSGNTIYF. The chain has TRBV12-3 or TRBV12-4 and TRBJ1-3, with a weak D call TRBD1 (5 bases). Trimming removed 8 bases from V and 0 bases from J, with 14 bases in between. The CDR3 length is 15 residues.

This clonotype showed up just a few times. The chain combines TRBV28 with TRBJ2-1; TRBD2 is a possible D gene (5 bases). Germline assignment: CDR1 MDHEN and CDR2 SYDVKM. Deletions cut 3 bases from V and 13 bases from J, with 10 bases between. The CDR3 is 11 amino acids. The CDR3 bases are TGTGCCAGCAGTTTCGCGGGCGGACAGTTCTTC. Translated, it gives CASSFAGGQFF.

The chain joins TRBV12-3 or TRBV12-4 to TRBJ1-3; D is undetermined. This CDR3 is built from 16 residues. Trimming shortened V by 6 bases and J by 0 bases, and 15 bases separated the two germline ends. In DNA, the CDR3 is TGTGCCAGCAGCCCCGGGCAGGCATCCTCTGGAAACACCATATATTTT. Its translation: CASSPGQASSGNTIYF.

J is TRBJ2-2 and V is TRBV5-4; D is unclear. The CDR3 sequence is 16 residues long. Germline V gives CDR1 SGHNT, CDR2 YYREEE (reference sequence). V lost 0 bases to trimming and J lost 4 bases, with 13 bases between them. CDR3 in DNA: TGTGCCAGCAGCTTGGATGGGTCTTGGGGCACCGGGGAGCTGTTTTTT. Its protein is CASSLDGSWGTGELFF.

The table lists this clonotype with many counts. The chain joins TRBV27 to TRBJ1-6, with a weak D call TRBD1 (6 bases). The CDR3 length is 14 residues. Germline V gives CDR1 MNHEY, CDR2 SMNVEV (reference sequence). V lost 6 bases and J lost 13, with 19 bases in between. The CDR3 region is CASSPGAGLRPLHF. The CDR3 nucleotides read TGTGCCAGCAGCCCAGGGGCGGGGTTACGGCCCCTCCACTTT.

The chain uses TRBV12-3 or TRBV12-4 and TRBJ2-3; D tentatively reads TRBD1 or TRBD2 (6 bases each). V lost 7 bases to trimming and J lost 8 bases, with 22 bases between them. The CDR3 consists of 15 residues. The CDR3, as DNA: TGTGCCAGCACCCCCGGAGGGGCAGGGGAAAGTACGCAGTATTTT. Translating it yields CASTPGGAGESTQYF.

The V call is TRBV3-1, the J call TRBJ2-3; a weak D match, TRBD2 (5 bases). The length of the CDR3 is 15 residues. Trimming removed 1 base at V and 4 bases at J, with 12 bases between. Germline lookup yields CDR1 LGHDT and CDR2 YNNKEL (reference sequence). The CDR3 spells CASSQVAGPADTQYF. The CDR3 nucleotides are TGTGCCAGCAGCCAAGTCGCGGGCCCCGCAGATACGCAGTATTTT.

In its sample, this clonotype was seen a few times. V is TRBV10-3 and J is TRBJ2-2; 7 bases map to TRBD1. V lost 6 bases and J lost 2; bases outside the gene matches: 12. This CDR3 comprises 17 residues. CDR1 and CDR2 from the germline V gene are ENHRY and SYGVKD. CDR3 in DNA: TGTGCCATCAGCTCCTCTGACAGGGCCCCCAACACCGGGGAGCTGTTTTTT. The encoded protein is CAISSSDRAPNTGELFF.

This clonotype was found many times. The V gene is TRBV7-6, the J gene TRBJ2-5; TRBD1 matches at 10 bases. The trim removed 0 bases at V and 5 bases at J, leaving 6 bases unmatched. The CDR3 totals 16 residues. Per the germline V gene, CDR1 is SGHVS and CDR2 is FNYEAQ. The CDR3 protein is CASSLATGGLGETQYF. CDR3 bases: TGTGCCAGCAGCTTAGCGACAGGGGGCCTTGGGGAGACCCAGTACTTC.

This clonotype was seen at least ten times. J is TRBJ2-7 and V is TRBV19, with D possibly being TRBD1 (7 bases). CDR3 size: 15 residues. Trimming cost V 6 bases and J 3 bases, with 18 bases left between them. Germline values: CDR1 LNHDA, CDR2 SQIVND (reference sequence). CDR3 DNA: TGTGCCAGTAGCCGACAGGGCCGGAGGGGCTACGAGCAGTACTTC. As protein: CASSRQGRRGYEQYF.

The chain recombines TRBV28 with TRBJ1-1; 7 bases match TRBD1. The junction had 5 bases not matched to a gene; V was cut back by 1 base and J by 3 bases. Germline loops: CDR1 MDHEN, CDR2 SYDVKM. The CDR3 has 15 amino acids. CDR3 nucleotide sequence: TGTGCCAGCAGTTTATCGGCCAGGGGGTACACTGAAGCTTTCTTT. It yields the protein CASSLSARGYTEAFF.

The sample holds many counts of this clonotype. The J gene is TRBJ2-2, the V gene TRBV20-1; D gene ambiguous. V lost 2 bases to trimming and J lost 0 bases, with 10 bases between them. CDR1 and CDR2 from the germline V gene are DFQATT and SNEGSKA (reference sequence). The length of the CDR3 is 15 residues. The CDR3 loop reads CSARFVSPNTGELFF. Written as DNA, the CDR3 is TGCAGTGCTAGATTCGTTTCTCCGAACACCGGGGAGCTGTTTTTT.

This clonotype showed up many times. The genes are TRBV29-1 and TRBJ1-1; maybe TRBD1 (6 bases). The V gene's germline CDR1 is SQVTM and CDR2 ANQGSEA. V shed 2 bases and J shed 7 bases, with 14 bases lying between them. The CDR3 runs 13 residues. The CDR3 coding sequence is TGCAGCGTTGAATTGAACAGGGCAGGTGAAGCTTTCTTT. It is translated as CSVELNRAGEAFF.

This clonotype was counted only a few times. The chain combines TRBV6-6 with TRBJ1-1, with D possibly matching TRBD1 (5 bases). CDR3 length equals 11 residues. Germline V CDR1 and CDR2: MNHNY, SVGAGI (reference sequence). V gave up 4 bases and J gave up 7 bases, with 7 bases separating them. The CDR3 region has the DNA TGTGCCAGCAGTTGGGGGAATGAAGCTTTCTTT. Residues: CASSWGNEAFF.

The sample holds a few counts of this clonotype. The chain has TRBV9 and TRBJ1-1; D may be TRBD1 (6 bases). The germline V gene has CDR1 SGDLS and CDR2 YYNGEE. Trimming took off 4 bases at V and 4 bases at J, with 17 bases between the two ends. The CDR3 is 15 residues long. The CDR3, as DNA: TGTGCCAGCAGCCCCCGCACAGGGAGCAGCACTGAAGCTTTCTTT. Protein product: CASSPRTGSSTEAFF.

This clonotype was observed at least ten times. The chain carries TRBV30 and TRBJ1-3; the D is unclear. CDR1 GTSNPN and CDR2 SVGIG come from the germline V gene (reference sequence). Trimming took 3 bases from V and 0 from J, leaving 12 bases between them. CDR3 size: 15 residues. The chain's CDR3 is CAWRVGPSSGNTIYF. The CDR3 DNA reads as TGTGCCTGGAGGGTCGGACCGAGCTCTGGAAACACCATATATTTT.

The genes are TRBV5-1 and TRBJ1-5; TRBD1 might be the D (5 bases). Between the trimmed V and J ends, which lost 4 bases and 5 bases, there was a span of 13 bases. CDR1 is SGHRS and CDR2 is YFSETQ in the germline V gene. There are 14 residues in the CDR3. In DNA form, the CDR3 reads TGCGCCAGCAGCCCACTCGGGGGAGATCAGCCCCAGCATTTT. It translates to CASSPLGGDQPQHF.

This clonotype was recorded many times. The chain couples TRBV7-9 to TRBJ2-6, with TRBD1 matching 8 bases. The CDR3 spans 18 residues. The trim removed 4 bases at V and 0 bases at J, leaving 8 bases unmatched. Germline loops: CDR1 SEHNR, CDR2 FQNEAQ (reference sequence). For the CDR3, the DNA is TGTGCCAGCAGCTCTCCGGGACAGGAGTACTCTGGGGCCAACGTCCTGACTTTC. Protein sequence: CASSSPGQEYSGANVLTF.

The chain employs TRBV7-2 and TRBJ2-7; D remains ambiguous. Germline loops: CDR1 SGHTA, CDR2 FQGNSA. With 5 bases removed from V and 3 bases from J, the gap between germline ends came to 8 bases. The CDR3 spans 12 residues. The CDR3 loop is CASSQDHYEQYF. The CDR3 nucleotides read TGTGCCAGCAGCCAGGACCACTACGAGCAGTACTTC.

In its sample, this clonotype was seen a few times. The rearrangement links TRBV3-1 to TRBJ1-6; D gene uncertain. Germline values: CDR1 LGHDT, CDR2 YNNKEL (reference sequence). The CDR3 is made up of 17 amino acids. The V and J ends lost 0 bases and 7 bases respectively, with 16 bases between them. The CDR3 loop reads CASSQDGDSPKNSPLHF. The CDR3 bases are TGTGCCAGCAGCCAAGACGGAGACTCCCCAAAGAATTCACCCCTCCACTTT.

This clonotype has only a few counts. This chain joins TRBV12-3 or TRBV12-4 and TRBJ2-7; 10 bases are shared with TRBD2. The CDR3 totals 15 residues. V shed 5 bases and J 2 bases; nucleotides not matched to a gene: 6. For the CDR3, the DNA is TGTGCCAGCAGTCTTAGCGGGGGGAGGCCCTACGAGCAGTACTTC. Its translation is CASSLSGGRPYEQYF.

This chain connects TRBV6-2 or TRBV6-3 to TRBJ1-5; the match to TRBD1 covers 7 bases. Germline CDR1 is MNHEY and CDR2 is SVGEGT. After removal of 4 bases from V and 1 base from J, the junction contained 4 bases not matched to a gene. CDR3 length equals 15 residues. The CDR3 region is CASSLTGLSNQPQHF. The DNA for the CDR3 is TGTGCCAGCAGTTTGACAGGGCTGAGCAATCAGCCCCAGCATTTT.

CDR3 sequence: CATSFGAGGYNEQFF. As DNA, the CDR3 is TGTGCCACCAGTTTCGGGGCGGGAGGATACAATGAGCAGTTCTTC. This chain links TRBV24-1 with TRBJ2-1; TRBD2 matches at 8 bases. Germline V lookup: CDR1 KGHDR, CDR2 SFDVKD. The CDR3 runs to 15 residues. The J segment lost 4 bases and the V segment lost 6 bases, leaving 7 bases of the junction unmatched.

This clonotype was counted at least ten times. The V call is TRBV20-1, the J call TRBJ2-1, with 9 bases matching TRBD2. Germline V CDR1 and CDR2: DFQATT, SNEGSKA (reference sequence). J lost 7 bases, V lost 0 bases, and 7 bases had no gene match. The CDR3 has 15 residues. CDR3 loop: CSARDSGRFGNEQFF. CDR3 in DNA: TGCAGTGCTAGAGATAGCGGGAGATTTGGGAATGAGCAGTTCTTC.

Only a few counts were recorded for this clonotype. The chain recombines TRBV29-1 with TRBJ2-3, with D maybe TRBD1 (5 bases). This CDR3 spans 13 amino acids. Trimming took off 6 bases at V and 2 bases at J, with 12 bases between the two ends. Germline V gene data show CDR1 as SQVTM and CDR2 as ANQGSEA. CDR3 bases: TGCAGCGTGGCCCCAGGGTTCACAGATACGCAGTATTTT. Translated: CSVAPGFTDTQYF.

The table lists this clonotype with many counts. The chain has TRBV7-9 and TRBJ2-1; 11 bases agree with TRBD2. This CDR3 region has 15 residues. CDR1 and CDR2 from the germline V gene are SEHNR and FQNEAQ (reference sequence). V trimming: 5 bases; J trimming: 0 bases; junction bases outside the gene matches: 0. The CDR3 nucleotides read TGTGCCAGCAGCACTAGCGGGAGCTCCTACAATGAGCAGTTCTTC. Translation gives CASSTSGSSYNEQFF.

This chain connects TRBV5-7 to TRBJ2-2; 11 bases match TRBD1. TRBV5-7 is given ORF status, its function remaining uncertain. The trim removed 3 bases at V and 4 bases at J, leaving 5 bases unmatched. CDR3 size: 16 residues. The CDR3 region is CASSSGQGAITGELFF. CDR3 nucleotides: TGTGCCAGCAGCTCCGGACAGGGGGCGATCACCGGGGAGCTGTTTTTT.

CDR3 loop: CASRGEMSYNEQFF. CDR3 in DNA: TGCGCCAGCAGGGGGGAGATGTCCTACAATGAGCAGTTCTTC. This chain connects TRBV5-1 to TRBJ2-1, with D possibly called TRBD1 or TRBD2 (5 bases each). This CDR3 has 14 residues. Per germline, CDR1 SGHRS and CDR2 YFSETQ. V was cut by 5 bases and J by 1 base, with 10 bases left in between.